The clone carrying this T cell receptor beta chain was counted only a few times. Its specificity is not known. With 4 bases clipped from V and 5 bases from J, the junction kept 9 bases outside the gene matches. Looked up from germline, CDR1 is MNHEY and CDR2 is SVGAGI. CDR3 length: 15 amino acids. Semi-nested PCR with Nested Universal Primer A followed constant-region reverse priming of full-length variable regions. TCRdb recomputed calls from the 5' RACE reads with MiXCR, one row per CDR3 protein. The data hold 6,000 or so distinct CDR3 sequences, with around three fifths observed a single time. Study-wide results and limits: Tumor memory CD4+ T cell TCR gene usage clustered with blood and lymph node memory CD4+ cells and lymph node naive CD4+ cells. Tumor-infiltrating Treg TCR alpha and beta sequences overlapped most with tumor naive CD4+ T cells, then blood naive. Larger-cohort validation covered only one TCR beta V-J rearrangement.

The chain couples TRBV6-5 to TRBJ2-5; 8 nucleotides match TRBD2. This receptor was identified in a female donor with breast cancer. The specimen sequenced was naive CD4+ T cells sorted from blood. As to subset: naive CD4+ T cells, CD4+CD45RA+CD25-. CDR3 in DNA: TGTGCCAGCAGTTTAATACCGGGGGGGCTTGAGACCCAGTACTTC. This translates into CASSLIPGGLETQYF.